The clone carrying this TCR beta chain was found a few times. What it recognizes is unknown. TCR beta VDJ and CDR3 profiles were obtained from a genomic DNA template. TCRdb independently ran MiXCR on the reads; one entry per CDR3 protein. This table holds around 430,000 distinct CDR3 sequences, roughly 34% found once. The CDR3 loop spans 14 amino acids. V lost 5 bases and J lost 3, with 13 bases in between. Germline CDR1 is MNHGY and CDR2 is SAAAGT. The source of the sample is a study of CD8+CD57+ T cells in acquired aplastic anemia. On the study more broadly: When averaged, DNA from sorted CD4+ and CD8+ cells came to approximately 3.2 ug. Study findings and constraints: Roughly 30 sequences, all CD8+ CDR3, were shared between patients and controls.

Flow cytometry had shown expanded CD8+CD57+ cells in the patients chosen for sequencing. The chain uses TRBV6-8 and TRBJ1-1, with D possibly matching TRBD1 (6 bases). The sequenced sample consisted of sorted CD4+, CD8+, or CD8+CD57+ T cells (not recorded which) from PBMCs. The source is a human donor with aplastic anemia. The chain's CDR3 is CASSKHRVYTEAFF. The CDR3 DNA sequence: TGTGCCAGCAGTAAACACAGGGTTTACACTGAAGCTTTCTTT.